Sequencing of this T cell receptor beta chain was carried out in a study of blood T cell repertoires in COVID-19. Seattle researchers signed up patients amid active infection and tracked them longitudinally. Germline V gives CDR1 SGHRS, CDR2 YFSETQ. CDR3 size: 14 residues. With V trimmed by 2 bases and J by 5 bases, 3 bases remained unmatched. In the authors' methods: Amplification of reference gene primers provided the estimated nucleated cell counts. Profiled with immunoSEQ multiplex PCR; TCRdb holds only in-frame clones, not every one. V, J and clone size reflect that table, while D and trimming were determined from the DNA. Of 100,000 to 150,000 clones listed, 86% were seen once; the top ten hold roughly 11%.

Sequencing was carried out using peripheral blood. The chain carries TRBV5-1 and TRBJ2-5; 10 bases agree with TRBD2. The TCR comes from a woman aged 70 to 79 with COVID-19, enrolled during active disease. CDR3 protein: CASSFSGGEETQYF. The CDR3, as DNA: TGCGCCAGCAGCTTCAGCGGGGGGGAGGAGACCCAGTACTTC.